This T cell receptor (beta chain) was identified during a study of blood T cell repertoires in COVID-19. About the research overall: Both acute and convalescent COVID-19 samples were obtained from the United States, Italy and Spain.

The J segment lost 5 bases and the V segment lost 0 bases, leaving 8 bases of the junction unmatched. CDR1 and CDR2 from the germline V gene are SGHRS and YFSETQ. CDR3 size: 16 residues. As originally analysed: Amplification from reference gene primers served as the basis for estimated nucleated cell counts. Sequencing used immunoSEQ multiplex PCR; TCRdb keeps in-frame clones, though not all of them. V and J calls plus clone size are reproduced from that table; the DNA served to infer D and trimming. There are about 310,000 clones in the sample; about nine tenths occur only once, and 1% lies in the top ten.

Material for sequencing was peripheral blood. The clonotype was recovered from a man aged 45-60 years with active or convalescent COVID-19. This chain connects TRBV5-1 to TRBJ2-5; 9 bases align to TRBD2. Here the CDR3 reads CASSLGLAGVLETQYF. CDR3 nucleotide sequence: TGCGCCAGCAGCTTGGGGTTAGCGGGAGTACTCGAGACCCAGTACTTC.